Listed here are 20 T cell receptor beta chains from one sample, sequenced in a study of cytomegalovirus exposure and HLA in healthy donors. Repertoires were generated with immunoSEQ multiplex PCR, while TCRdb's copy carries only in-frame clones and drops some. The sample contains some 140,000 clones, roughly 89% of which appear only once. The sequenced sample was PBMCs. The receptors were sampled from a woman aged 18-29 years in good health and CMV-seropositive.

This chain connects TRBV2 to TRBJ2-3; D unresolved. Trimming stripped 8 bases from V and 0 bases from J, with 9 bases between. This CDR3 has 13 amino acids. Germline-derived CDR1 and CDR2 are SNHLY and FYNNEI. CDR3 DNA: TGTGCCAGCGAGCCGACTAGCACAGATACGCAGTATTTT. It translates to CASEPTSTDTQYF.

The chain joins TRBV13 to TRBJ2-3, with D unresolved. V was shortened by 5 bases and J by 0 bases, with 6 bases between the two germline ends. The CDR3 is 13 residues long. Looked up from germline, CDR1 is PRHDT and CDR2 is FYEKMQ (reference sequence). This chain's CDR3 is CASSPPSTDTQYF. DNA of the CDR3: TGTGCCAGCAGCCCTCCTAGCACAGATACGCAGTATTTT.

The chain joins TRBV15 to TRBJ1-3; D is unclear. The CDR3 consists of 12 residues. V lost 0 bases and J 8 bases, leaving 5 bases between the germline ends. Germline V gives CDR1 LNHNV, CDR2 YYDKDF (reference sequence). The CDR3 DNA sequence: TGTGCCACCAGCAGAGATACGGACACCATATATTTT. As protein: CATSRDTDTIYF. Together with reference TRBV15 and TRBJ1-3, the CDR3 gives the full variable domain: DAMVIQNPRYQVTQFGKPVTLSCSQTLNHNVMYWYQQKSSQAPKLLFHYYDKDFNNEADTPDNFQSRRPNTSFCFLDIRSPGLGDTAMYLCATSRDTDTIYFGEGSWLTVV.

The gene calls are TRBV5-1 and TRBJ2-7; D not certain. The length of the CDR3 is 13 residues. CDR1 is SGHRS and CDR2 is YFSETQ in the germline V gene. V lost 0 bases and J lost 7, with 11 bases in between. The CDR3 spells CASSLDLVGEQYF. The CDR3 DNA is TGCGCCAGCAGCTTGGATCTAGTGGGTGAGCAGTACTTC.

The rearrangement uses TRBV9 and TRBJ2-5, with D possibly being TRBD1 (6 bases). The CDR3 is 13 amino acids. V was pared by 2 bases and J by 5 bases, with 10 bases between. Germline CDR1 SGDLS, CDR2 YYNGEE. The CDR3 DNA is TGTGCCAGCAGCGTTCAGGGGCGGGAGACCCAGTACTTC. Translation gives CASSVQGRETQYF.

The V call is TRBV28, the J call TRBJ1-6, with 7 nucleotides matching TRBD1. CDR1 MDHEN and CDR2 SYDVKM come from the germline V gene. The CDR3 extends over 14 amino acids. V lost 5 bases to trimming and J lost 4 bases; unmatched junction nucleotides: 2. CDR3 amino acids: CASSTGQYNSPLHF. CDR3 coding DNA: TGTGCCAGCAGTACGGGACAGTATAATTCACCCCTCCACTTT.

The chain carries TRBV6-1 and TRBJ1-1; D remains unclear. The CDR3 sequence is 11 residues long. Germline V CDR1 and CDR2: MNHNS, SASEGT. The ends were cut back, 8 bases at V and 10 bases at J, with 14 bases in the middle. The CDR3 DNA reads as TGTGCCAGCCCACCGAGTGGCGGAGCTTTCTTT. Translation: CASPPSGGAFF.

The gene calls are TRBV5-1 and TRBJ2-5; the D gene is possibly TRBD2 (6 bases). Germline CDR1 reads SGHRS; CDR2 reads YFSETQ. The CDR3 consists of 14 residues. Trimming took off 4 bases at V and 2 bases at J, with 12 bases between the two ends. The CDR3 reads CASSHRDSQETQYF. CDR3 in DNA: TGCGCCAGCAGCCACCGGGACTCTCAAGAGACCCAGTACTTC. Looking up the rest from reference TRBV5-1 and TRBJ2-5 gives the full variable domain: KAGVTQTPRYLIKTRGQQVTLSCSPISGHRSVSWYQQTPGQGLQFLFEYFSETQRNKGNFPGRFSGRQFSNSRSEMNVSTLELGDSALYLCASSHRDSQETQYFGPGTRLLVL.

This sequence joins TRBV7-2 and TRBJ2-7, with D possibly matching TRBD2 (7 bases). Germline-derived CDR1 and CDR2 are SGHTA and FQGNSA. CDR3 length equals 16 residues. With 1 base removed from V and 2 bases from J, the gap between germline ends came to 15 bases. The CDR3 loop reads CASSLGGLGGTYEQYF. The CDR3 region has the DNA TGTGCCAGCAGCTTAGGGGGGCTCGGGGGGACCTACGAGCAGTACTTC.

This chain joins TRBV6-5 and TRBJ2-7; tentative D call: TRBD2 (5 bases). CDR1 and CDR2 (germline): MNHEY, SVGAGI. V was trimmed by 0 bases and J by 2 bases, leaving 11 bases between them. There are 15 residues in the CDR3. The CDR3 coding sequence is TGTGCCAGCAGTTACTCTCCCCGGGGTCCCTACGAGCAGTACTTC. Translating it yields CASSYSPRGPYEQYF.

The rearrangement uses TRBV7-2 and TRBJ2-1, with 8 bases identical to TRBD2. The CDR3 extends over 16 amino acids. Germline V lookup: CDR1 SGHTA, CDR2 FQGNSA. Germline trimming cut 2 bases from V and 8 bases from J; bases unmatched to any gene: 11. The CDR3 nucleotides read TGTGCCAGCAGCTTACCCCCTCGGGGGGGGCCCTATGAGCAGTTCTTC. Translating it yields CASSLPPRGGPYEQFF.

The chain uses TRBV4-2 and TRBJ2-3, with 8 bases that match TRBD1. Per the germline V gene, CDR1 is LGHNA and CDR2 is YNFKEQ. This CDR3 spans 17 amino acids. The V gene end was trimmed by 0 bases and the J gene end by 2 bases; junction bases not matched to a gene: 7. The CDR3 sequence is CASSQDRQGAPTDTQYF. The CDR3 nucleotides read TGTGCCAGCAGCCAAGACCGGCAGGGGGCACCCACAGATACGCAGTATTTT.

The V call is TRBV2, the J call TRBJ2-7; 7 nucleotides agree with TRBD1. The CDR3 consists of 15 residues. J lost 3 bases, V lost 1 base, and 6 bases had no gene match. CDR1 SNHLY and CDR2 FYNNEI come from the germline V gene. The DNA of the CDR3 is TGTGCCAGCAGTGAAGTCATCAGGGGGATCTACGAGCAGTACTTC. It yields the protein CASSEVIRGIYEQYF.

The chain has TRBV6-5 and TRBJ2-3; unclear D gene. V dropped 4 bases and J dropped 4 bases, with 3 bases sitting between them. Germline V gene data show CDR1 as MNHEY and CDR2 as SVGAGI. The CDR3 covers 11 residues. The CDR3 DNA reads TGTGCCAGCAGTTCGGCAGATACGCAGTATTTT. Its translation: CASSSADTQYF.

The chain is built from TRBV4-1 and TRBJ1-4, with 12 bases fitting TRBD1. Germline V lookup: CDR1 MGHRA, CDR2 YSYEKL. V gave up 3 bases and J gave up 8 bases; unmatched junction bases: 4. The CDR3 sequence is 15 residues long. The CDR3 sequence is CASSQGTGGEEKLFF. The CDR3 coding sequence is TGCGCCAGCAGCCAGGGGACAGGGGGCGAGGAAAAACTGTTTTTT.

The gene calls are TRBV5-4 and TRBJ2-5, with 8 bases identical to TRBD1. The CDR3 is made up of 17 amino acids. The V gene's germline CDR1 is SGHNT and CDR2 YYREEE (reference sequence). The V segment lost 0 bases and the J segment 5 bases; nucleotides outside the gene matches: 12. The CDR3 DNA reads TGTGCCAGCAGCTTGGTGGGGCAGGGGGCATGGCGGGAGACCCAGTACTTC. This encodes CASSLVGQGAWRETQYF.

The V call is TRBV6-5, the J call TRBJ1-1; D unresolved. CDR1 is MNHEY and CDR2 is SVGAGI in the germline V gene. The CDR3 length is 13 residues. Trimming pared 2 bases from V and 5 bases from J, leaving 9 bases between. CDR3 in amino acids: CASSYEGATEAFF. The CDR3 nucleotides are TGTGCCAGCAGTTACGAGGGCGCTACTGAAGCTTTCTTT.

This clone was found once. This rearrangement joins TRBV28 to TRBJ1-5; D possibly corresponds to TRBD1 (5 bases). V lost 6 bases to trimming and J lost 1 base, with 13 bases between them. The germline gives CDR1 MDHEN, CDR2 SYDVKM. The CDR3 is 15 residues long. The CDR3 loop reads CASSSLTGSNQPQHF. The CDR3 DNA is TGTGCCAGCAGCTCCCTTACAGGCAGCAATCAGCCCCAGCATTTT.

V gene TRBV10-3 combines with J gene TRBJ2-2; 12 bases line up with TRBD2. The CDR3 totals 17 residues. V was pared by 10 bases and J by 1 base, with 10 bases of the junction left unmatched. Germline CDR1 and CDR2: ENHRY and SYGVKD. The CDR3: CANLLASGGENTGELFF. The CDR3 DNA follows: TGTGCCAACCTCCTGGCTAGCGGGGGGGAGAACACCGGGGAGCTGTTTTTT.

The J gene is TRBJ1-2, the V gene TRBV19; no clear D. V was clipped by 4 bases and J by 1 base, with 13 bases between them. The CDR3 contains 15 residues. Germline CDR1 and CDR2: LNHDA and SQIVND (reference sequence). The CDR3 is CASSTRVSGNYGYTF. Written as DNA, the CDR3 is TGTGCCAGTAGTACCCGGGTGTCCGGTAACTATGGCTACACCTTC.